The entry below describes one T cell receptor (beta chain). The V gene's germline CDR1 is LGHDT and CDR2 YNNKEL (reference sequence). This CDR3 is built from 12 residues. V was shortened by 5 bases and J by 4 bases, with 9 bases between the two germline ends. The method was immunoSEQ multiplex PCR; TCRdb's version includes in-frame clones alone and lacks a portion of them. The profile shows about 36,000 clones, approximately 78% of them singletons. This sample is part of a study of blood T cell repertoires in COVID-19. Study background: The cDNA or gDNA used as material had been derived from T cells, B-cell-depleted T cells, or PBMCs.

The chain is built from TRBV3-1 (or the pseudogene TRBV3-2) and TRBJ2-7; D call uncertain. This TCR came from a man in his sixties with acute or convalescent COVID-19. The sequenced sample consisted of peripheral blood. Written as DNA, the CDR3 is TGTGCCAGCAGCTTTGTCGGGTACGAGCAGTACTTC. Translation gives CASSFVGYEQYF.